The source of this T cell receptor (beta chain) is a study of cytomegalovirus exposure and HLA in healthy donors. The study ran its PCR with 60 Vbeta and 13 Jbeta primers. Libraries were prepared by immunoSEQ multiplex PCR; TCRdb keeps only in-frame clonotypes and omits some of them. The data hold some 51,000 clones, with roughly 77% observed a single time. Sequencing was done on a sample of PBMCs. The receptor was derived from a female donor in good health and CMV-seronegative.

The CDR3 DNA reads TGTGCCAGCAGCTTAGGTACAGGGTCAGATACGCAGTATTTT. Translated, it gives CASSLGTGSDTQYF. V usage is TRBV7-2 and J usage is TRBJ2-3; a weak D match, TRBD1 (6 bases). CDR1 is SGHTA and CDR2 is FQGNSA in the germline V gene. This CDR3 contains 14 residues. The V end was cut by 1 base, the J end by 4 bases, with 9 bases between. Full variable domain (remainder filled in from reference TRBV7-2 and TRBJ2-3): GAGVSQSPSNKVTEKGKDVELRCDPISGHTALYWYRQSLGQGLEFLIYFQGNSAPDKSGLPSDRFSAERTGGSVSTLTIQRTQQEDSAVYLCASSLGTGSDTQYFGPGTRLTVL.